Shown below are 30 T cell receptor beta chains from a single sample sequenced in a study of beta chain bispecific antibodies for T cell cancers. General study points: The leukemia cells, rather than normal T cells, gave most of the targeted TRBV signal.

Via MiXCR, TCRdb re-called the 5' RACE reads, giving one row per CDR3 protein. The table lists tens of thousands of distinct CDR3 sequences, approximately 2.5% of them singletons. Expansion lasted 3 days, with either anti-CD3 antibody OKT3 or CD3/CD28 beads. No antigen has been assigned to these receptors. The sequenced material came from healthy donor T cells cultured with leukemia cells. The receptors originated from a human donor in good health. Some clones in this sample may be carry-over from other donors' samples.

The table lists this clonotype with many counts. The chain has TRBV9 and TRBJ1-5; tentatively, D is TRBD1 (6 bases). Germline-derived CDR1 and CDR2 are SGDLS and YYNGEE. Trimming took 0 bases from V and 8 from J, leaving 12 bases between them. CDR3 length: 14 residues. This CDR3 reads CASSVGDMGEPQHF. For the CDR3, the DNA is TGTGCCAGCAGCGTAGGGGACATGGGTGAGCCCCAGCATTTT.

In its sample, this clonotype was seen many times. The gene calls are TRBV10-3 and TRBJ1-6, with no clear D. The length of the CDR3 is 13 residues. CDR1 is ENHRY, CDR2 SYGVKD, per germline. Between the trimmed V and J ends, which lost 10 bases and 7 bases, there was a span of 14 bases. The CDR3 DNA sequence: TGTGCCAGCCGCGGAGTTGAAAATTCACCCCTCCACTTT. Its translation is CASRGVENSPLHF.

There are many counts of this clonotype. The genes are TRBV2 and TRBJ1-3; a weak D match, TRBD1 (6 bases). Germline V CDR1 and CDR2: SNHLY, FYNNEI. The CDR3 has 15 residues. V lost 6 bases, J lost 0 bases, and 12 bases lay in between. The chain's CDR3 is CASRLTGNSGNTIYF. CDR3 nucleotide sequence: TGTGCCAGCAGATTGACAGGAAACTCTGGAAACACCATATATTTT.

This clonotype was found many times. The J gene is TRBJ2-3, the V gene TRBV5-1; D not certain. Trimming stripped 2 bases from V and 6 bases from J, with 4 bases between. The CDR3 has 11 amino acids. Germline CDR1 and CDR2: SGHRS and YFSETQ. The CDR3 DNA is TGCGCCAGCAGCTTAGGTGATACGCAGTATTTT. It translates to CASSLGDTQYF.

In this sample, this clonotype turned up a few times. The chain uses TRBV6-1 and TRBJ2-2; 8 bases align to TRBD1. This CDR3 has 14 amino acids. CDR1 is MNHNS, CDR2 SASEGT, per germline. The junction had 4 bases not matched to a gene; V was cut back by 7 bases and J by 3 bases. DNA of the CDR3: TGTGCCAGCATCAGGGGGCCAGACACCGGGGAGCTGTTTTTT. This codes for CASIRGPDTGELFF.

By proportion, this clonotype is medium-sized (0.01 to 0.1%). V usage is TRBV5-6 and J usage is TRBJ2-1; no clear D. This CDR3 is 13 amino acids long. Germline CDR1 SGHDT, CDR2 YYEEEE. Trimming stripped 0 bases from V and 8 bases from J, with 9 bases between. CDR3 sequence: CASSLAEADEQFF. In DNA, the CDR3 is TGTGCCAGCAGCTTGGCCGAGGCGGATGAGCAGTTCTTC.

The table lists this clonotype with a few counts. This may come from a read error, since a much larger clone is one base off. This rearrangement joins TRBV5-1 to TRBJ1-1; no clear D gene. Germline CDR1 and CDR2: SGHRS and YFSETQ. This CDR3 is 15 amino acids long. The CDR3 nucleotides read TGCGCCAGCATCTTGGGTCCCGGAACCAACACTGAAGCTTTCTTT. As protein: CASILGPGTNTEAFF. Full variable domain (rest looked up from reference TRBV5-1 and TRBJ1-1): KAGVTQTPRYLIKTRGQQVTLSCSPISGHRSVSWYQQTPGQGLQFLFEYFSETQRNKGNFPGRFSGRQFSNSRSEMNVSTLELGDSALYLCASILGPGTNTEAFFGQGTRLTVV.

This clonotype was recorded many times. The genes are TRBV6-2 or TRBV6-3 and TRBJ1-1; TRBD1 might be the D (5 bases). The CDR3 consists of 17 residues. V gave up 5 bases and J gave up 1 base, with 20 bases separating them. Germline V gene lookup returns CDR1 MNHEY and CDR2 SVGEGT. The CDR3 region is CASSRPRDPYPNTEAFF. The CDR3 region has the DNA TGTGCCAGCAGTCGACCCCGGGACCCCTACCCGAACACTGAAGCTTTCTTT.

This clonotype appeared many times. The gene calls are TRBV6-5 and TRBJ2-5, with 9 positions matching TRBD2. Germline lookup yields CDR1 MNHEY and CDR2 SVGAGI. J was trimmed by 5 bases and V by 6 bases; bases with no gene match: 13. This CDR3 has 16 amino acids. DNA for the CDR3: TGTGCCAGCAGCCGCAAAGCGGGGGGTACAGCGGAGACCCAGTACTTC. Amino acid sequence: CASSRKAGGTAETQYF.

This clonotype came up many times. This chain links TRBV20-1 with TRBJ2-7; TRBD2 might be the D (6 bases). V was cut by 5 bases and J by 0 bases, with 11 bases left in between. Germline V CDR1 and CDR2: DFQATT, SNEGSKA (reference sequence). This CDR3 spans 13 amino acids. CDR3 residues: CSAVGGSSYEQYF. For the CDR3, the DNA is TGCAGTGCTGTCGGGGGTAGCTCCTACGAGCAGTACTTC.

About this clonotype itself: This may stem from a read error, because a much larger clone lies one nucleotide away. This rearrangement joins TRBV29-1 to TRBJ2-7, with D possibly called TRBD1 or TRBD2 (5 bases each). The V gene lost 7 bases and the J gene lost 2 bases, with 18 bases spanning the gap. The CDR3 extends over 14 amino acids. In germline, CDR1 is SQVTM, CDR2 ANQGSEA. The CDR3 DNA sequence: TGCAGCGCCCTGCCGAGGGACGGGGCCTACGAGCAGTACTTC. It translates to CSALPRDGAYEQYF.

This clonotype was observed at least ten times. The J gene is TRBJ2-5, the V gene TRBV4-1, with no clear D. From germline, CDR1 is MGHRA and CDR2 YSYEKL. The CDR3 totals 13 residues. The V end was cut by 1 base, the J end by 1 base, with 4 bases between. The CDR3 coding sequence is TGCGCCAGCAGCCAAGGGGTCCAAGAGACCCAGTACTTC. This gives the protein CASSQGVQETQYF.

This clonotype came up many times. The V gene is TRBV19, the J gene TRBJ1-1; 9 bases agree with TRBD1. The CDR3 contains 12 residues. V dropped 10 bases and J dropped 3; count of bases not matched to a gene: 3. Germline CDR1 is LNHDA and CDR2 is SQIVND (reference sequence). The CDR3 region has the DNA TGTGCCACCGGACAGGGGTACACTGAAGCTTTCTTT. It encodes CATGQGYTEAFF.

This clonotype occurred many times. The V gene is TRBV25-1, the J gene TRBJ1-2; D gene ambiguous. The CDR3 is 14 residues long. The V gene's germline CDR1 is MGHDK and CDR2 SYGVNS. V dropped 3 bases and J dropped 6 bases, with 14 bases sitting between them. In DNA, the CDR3 is TGTGCCAGCAGTGAGGGCGGAGGGAACGATGGCTACACCTTC. Translating it yields CASSEGGGNDGYTF.

This clonotype was counted between two and nine times. The chain recombines TRBV12-3 or TRBV12-4 with TRBJ1-5, with D unclear. Between the trimmed V and J ends, which lost 3 bases and 7 bases, there was a span of 13 bases. This CDR3 comprises 14 residues. The CDR3 nucleotides are TGTGCCAGCAGTTTGTCATACGGCAGGCAGCCCCAGCATTTT. Amino acids: CASSLSYGRQPQHF.

This clonotype was seen ten or more times. The rearrangement links TRBV27 to TRBJ2-7, with TRBD1 matching over 11 bases. This CDR3 is built from 16 residues. Trimming took 6 bases from V and 2 from J; bases not matched to a gene: 9. Germline V gives CDR1 MNHEY, CDR2 SMNVEV (reference sequence). CDR3 sequence: CASRRADRGLTYEQYF. The CDR3, as DNA: TGTGCCAGCAGACGTGCGGACAGGGGGCTTACCTACGAGCAGTACTTC.

This clonotype has ten or more counts. The CDR3 DNA sequence: TGTGCCAGCAGGCCCGGGACCATAGGCCCCGACCAGTACTTC. Translating gives CASRPGTIGPDQYF. The rearrangement links TRBV11-2 to TRBJ2-5, with D perhaps assigned TRBD1 or TRBD2 (5 bases each). Germline V lookup: CDR1 SGHAT, CDR2 FQNNGV. The CDR3 runs to 14 residues. V dropped 6 bases and J dropped 10 bases, with 21 bases sitting between them.

The sample holds many counts of this clonotype. V is TRBV9 and J is TRBJ2-2; D may be TRBD1 (6 bases). Germline CDR1 SGDLS, CDR2 YYNGEE. The V gene lost 6 bases and the J gene lost 3 bases, with 12 bases spanning the gap. CDR3 length equals 14 residues. Here the CDR3 DNA reads TGTGCCAGCATGAACAGGGCGGACACCGGGGAGCTGTTTTTT. It is translated as CASMNRADTGELFF.

This clonotype was counted many times. The rearrangement joins TRBV7-9 to TRBJ2-7, with D perhaps TRBD1 or TRBD2 (5 bases each). The CDR3 is made up of 15 amino acids. V dropped 6 bases and J dropped 0 bases, with 15 bases sitting between them. In germline, CDR1 is SEHNR, CDR2 FQNEAQ (reference sequence). The CDR3 here is CASSLPIGTSYEQYF. CDR3 coding DNA: TGTGCCAGCAGTTTACCTATTGGGACCTCCTACGAGCAGTACTTC.

This clonotype was counted ten times or more. This chain links TRBV20-1 with TRBJ1-1; weak D call: TRBD1 (6 bases). Trimming removed 6 bases from V and 2 bases from J, with 13 bases in between. Germline V gives CDR1 DFQATT, CDR2 SNEGSKA (reference sequence). This CDR3 has 13 residues. The DNA of the CDR3 is TGCAGTGCCGCGAGGGGGATCAACACTGAAGCTTTCTTT. Its translation is CSAARGINTEAFF.

This clonotype was seen ten or more times. The chain is built from TRBV29-1 and TRBJ2-3; 12 bases align to TRBD2. The CDR3 length is 13 residues. Germline V CDR1 and CDR2: SQVTM, ANQGSEA. Trimming removed 6 bases from V and 8 bases from J; junction bases left unmatched: 6. The CDR3: CSVPSGGASTQYF. DNA for the CDR3: TGCAGCGTCCCTAGCGGGGGGGCCAGTACGCAGTATTTT.

This clonotype appeared many times. The CDR3 bases are TGTGCCACCCGACAGTTTGGTGAAAAACTGTTTTTT. This gives the protein CATRQFGEKLFF. The chain recombines TRBV18 with TRBJ1-4; TRBD1 might be the D (5 bases). From germline, CDR1 is KGHSH and CDR2 LQKENI. The CDR3 sequence is 12 residues long. Between the trimmed V and J ends, which lost 10 bases and 7 bases, there was a span of 13 bases.

This clonotype was counted ten times or more. The V call is TRBV20-1, the J call TRBJ2-1; the D gene is possibly TRBD1 (6 bases). V gave up 0 bases and J gave up 6 bases, with 15 bases separating them. Germline lookup yields CDR1 DFQATT and CDR2 SNEGSKA (reference sequence). The CDR3 totals 15 residues. Here the CDR3 DNA reads TGCAGTGCTAGAGATTATCGGCAGGGGTTCAATGAGCAGTTCTTC. It is translated as CSARDYRQGFNEQFF.

This clonotype was seen repeatedly, ten times or more. CDR3 region: CATQPTRNQPQHF. DNA of the CDR3: TGTGCCACCCAACCTACAAGGAACCAGCCCCAGCATTTT. This chain connects TRBV6-1 to TRBJ1-5, with D uncertain. Deletions cut 10 bases from V and 7 bases from J, with 17 bases between. The length of the CDR3 is 13 residues. CDR1 is MNHNS and CDR2 is SASEGT in the germline V gene.

This clonotype is deemed medium-sized. This chain uses TRBV5-1 with TRBJ2-7; 9 bases fit TRBD1. With V trimmed by 3 bases and J by 3 bases, 1 base remained unmatched. Looked up from germline, CDR1 is SGHRS and CDR2 is YFSETQ. The length of the CDR3 is 13 residues. The CDR3 DNA follows: TGCGCCAGCAGCTGGACAGGGGTCTACGAGCAGTACTTC. It specifies CASSWTGVYEQYF. Drawing the rest from reference TRBV5-1 and TRBJ2-7, the complete variable domain is KAGVTQTPRYLIKTRGQQVTLSCSPISGHRSVSWYQQTPGQGLQFLFEYFSETQRNKGNFPGRFSGRQFSNSRSEMNVSTLELGDSALYLCASSWTGVYEQYFGPGTRLTVT.

The table lists this clonotype with a few counts. This rearrangement joins TRBV5-6 to TRBJ2-5; D may be TRBD2 (5 bases). This CDR3 region has 17 residues. Germline values: CDR1 SGHDT, CDR2 YYEEEE. V gave up 2 bases and J gave up 1 base, with 18 bases separating them. CDR3 in amino acids: CASSLLPEPTTQETQYF. CDR3 DNA sequence: TGTGCCAGCAGCTTATTACCGGAACCGACTACCCAAGAGACCCAGTACTTC.

This clonotype was seen repeatedly, ten times or more. This rearrangement joins TRBV7-9 to TRBJ2-5; 10 bases map to TRBD2. The CDR3 spans 14 residues. The V gene's germline CDR1 is SEHNR and CDR2 FQNEAQ (reference sequence). J was trimmed by 5 bases and V by 5 bases; bases with no gene match: 5. CDR3 coding DNA: TGTGCCAGCAGCCCTTTGACTAGCGGGGAGACCCAGTACTTC. This codes for CASSPLTSGETQYF.

Many counts were recorded for this clonotype. The chain carries TRBV7-9 and TRBJ2-7; D perhaps matches TRBD1 (6 bases). Per the germline V gene, CDR1 is SEHNR and CDR2 is FQNEAQ (reference sequence). The V end lost 5 bases, the J end lost 4 bases, and 18 bases lay between the germline ends. The CDR3 has 15 residues. The CDR3 DNA reads as TGTGCCAGCAGCCACAACAGGGACCTTTTATACGAGCAGTACTTC. Amino acid sequence: CASSHNRDLLYEQYF.

This clonotype was recorded at least ten times. In nucleotides, the CDR3 is TGTGCCAGCAGCCAGACAGGGAATAATTCACCCCTCCACTTT. Translation: CASSQTGNNSPLHF. The gene calls are TRBV16 and TRBJ1-6; TRBD1 matches 7 bases. Germline CDR1 is KGHSY and CDR2 is FQNENV. The CDR3 covers 14 residues. Trimming removed 3 bases from V and 5 bases from J; junction bases left unmatched: 1.

The table lists this clonotype with many counts. This rearrangement joins TRBV27 to TRBJ2-7; D is uncertain. CDR3 length equals 12 residues. The germline V and J ends were trimmed by 4 bases and 6 bases, with 10 bases remaining between them. Germline-derived CDR1 and CDR2 are MNHEY and SMNVEV (reference sequence). The CDR3 spells CASSSLGREQYF. The CDR3 region has the DNA TGTGCCAGCAGTTCTTTGGGTCGCGAGCAGTACTTC.